The rows below give T cell receptor beta chains drawn from one sample of a study of blood T cell repertoires in COVID-19. Method: immunoSEQ multiplex PCR; TCRdb's copy keeps in-frame clones and lacks some. The sample has around 140,000 clones, about 88% seen once. Sequenced input: peripheral blood. The origin of the receptors is a woman aged 80 or older with acute or convalescent COVID-19. Each CDR3 is given with its conserved first and last residue. Only some rows state a clone size, as once, few, many or a class for expanded clones.

clone size	V gene	CDR3 protein
.	TRBV30	CAWNRDRGGNTEAFF
.	TRBV15	CATSSRSGVSDEQYF
.	TRBV29-1	CSVAIEGDQPQHF
.	TRBV5-1	CASSSATVGSDTQYF
.	TRBV5-4	CASSPKTGPNSPLHF
.	TRBV29-1	CSMRLSGTDTQYF
.	TRBV4-1	CASSQGGTGYSTEAFF
few	TRBV5-5	CASSLVRSGNSPLHF
.	TRBV5-1	CASHQRSPEGTNEKLFF
.	TRBV7-8	CASSHRTGSNNSPLHF
.	TRBV10-1	CAGRDRRFTLHF
few	TRBV19	CATTDGTGGWGKNIQYF
.	TRBV6-6	CASSYQGGEKLFF
few	TRBV7-2	CASTGTGVHYGYTF
.	TRBV29-1	CSVGLTGGTEAFF
.	TRBV18	CASSPSVGQGLPFRQPQHF
many	TRBV11-2	CASSLDRDQPQHF
.	TRBV9	CASSARQGALGGYTF
.	TRBV5-4	CASSQEQGYTEAFF
.	TRBV5-5	CASSPDRGAPYEQYF
.	TRBV23-1	CASSPHNRVLAEAFF
.	TRBV5-4	CASSLGLAKTQYF
once	TRBV11-2	CASGAGRQETQYF
.	TRBV6-1	CASSERVPANTGELFF
.	TRBV5-5	CASSLAAGGGEPQHF
.	TRBV12-3/TRBV12-4	CASSSTRGPEAFF
.	TRBV6-5	CASTPDRNSNQPQHF
once	TRBV19	CATSGQGVTEAFF
.	TRBV6-5	CASSRPGAMVAEAFF
.	TRBV7-9	CASTTGGGRGTEAFF
.	TRBV6-2/TRBV6-3	CASSYFGITEAFF
.	TRBV9	CASSVADRAYGYTF
few	TRBV27	CASSLAGGGNQPQHF
.	TRBV15	CATSRDLDTAFGGYTF
.	TRBV5-1	CASPPPPQGPTDQPQHF
few	TRBV5-4	CASPKATAATNEKLFF
.	TRBV3-1/TRBV3-2	CASSPLYRDHYGYTF
.	TRBV29-1	CSVLEGGRNQPQHF
.	TRBV29-1	CSVQNTGNSPLHF
.	TRBV30	CAWSSLGRGNEQFF